Following are 28 T cell receptor beta chains from one sample sequenced in a study of T-cell memory formation after mild COVID-19. MiXCR was run by TCRdb on the 5' RACE reads, yielding one entry per CDR3 protein. The sample yields some 450,000 distinct CDR3 sequences, 18% seen once. The specimen was PBMCs or a T cell subset sorted from them (not recorded which). The origin of the receptors is a man in his late teens or twenties who had mild COVID-19 (a few samples of this study predate the infection). Cell type and time point are not known.

The rearrangement uses TRBV7-9 and TRBJ2-6; D unclear. Per the germline V gene, CDR1 is SEHNR and CDR2 is FQNEAQ (reference sequence). V was clipped by 5 bases and J by 0 bases, with 8 bases between them. The CDR3 totals 15 residues. CDR3 amino acids: CASSHTSSGANVLTF. The CDR3 DNA reads TGTGCCAGCAGCCATACCAGCTCTGGGGCCAACGTCCTGACTTTC.

The rearrangement joins TRBV4-1 to TRBJ1-5, with 7 bases matching TRBD1. The CDR3 has 15 residues. Germline CDR1 MGHRA, CDR2 YSYEKL. V was clipped by 1 base and J by 5 bases; unmatched bases: 5. CDR3 region: CASSQAGGIYQPQHF. The CDR3 nucleotides read TGCGCCAGCAGCCAAGCAGGGGGTATCTATCAGCCCCAGCATTTT.

V and J are TRBV5-1 and TRBJ2-7, with D hard to call. This CDR3 comprises 15 residues. V shed 0 bases and J shed 3 bases, with 13 bases lying between them. Germline loops: CDR1 SGHRS, CDR2 YFSETQ. The CDR3 protein is CASSLALGQLYEQYF. The CDR3 region has the DNA TGCGCCAGCAGCTTGGCCTTGGGCCAACTCTACGAGCAGTACTTC.

In this sample, this clonotype turned up a few times. The chain is built from TRBV19 and TRBJ2-3, with D possibly being TRBD2 (6 bases). The ends were cut back, 4 bases at V and 3 bases at J, with 14 bases in the middle. The CDR3 contains 15 residues. Germline loops: CDR1 LNHDA, CDR2 SQIVND (reference sequence). The chain's CDR3 is CASSTTRGGTDTQYF. The CDR3 DNA reads TGTGCCAGTAGTACGACGAGGGGAGGTACAGATACGCAGTATTTT.

Only a few counts were recorded for this clonotype. The chain has TRBV5-1 and TRBJ1-2; D gene unclear. Germline V lookup: CDR1 SGHRS, CDR2 YFSETQ. V lost 0 bases to trimming and J lost 0 bases, with 6 bases between them. This CDR3 has 14 amino acids. CDR3 region: CASSLGLTNYGYTF. CDR3 coding DNA: TGCGCCAGCAGCTTGGGTCTAACTAACTATGGCTACACCTTC.

In this sample, this clonotype turned up a few times. Written as DNA, the CDR3 is TGTGCCGCGAACCGGGACGTCGGAAACTATGGCTACACCTTC. Amino acids: CAANRDVGNYGYTF. The chain combines TRBV10-3 with TRBJ1-2; possibly TRBD1 for D (5 bases). Germline V CDR1 and CDR2: ENHRY, SYGVKD. The CDR3 extends over 14 amino acids. The germline V and J ends were trimmed by 11 bases and 2 bases, with 18 bases remaining between them.

Only a few counts were recorded for this clonotype. The CDR3 loop is CASSDSDALYGYTF. CDR3 coding DNA: TGTGCCAGCAGTGATTCCGACGCTCTATATGGCTACACCTTC. This sequence joins TRBV25-1 and TRBJ1-2; D not resolved. V dropped 3 bases and J dropped 5 bases, with 13 bases sitting between them. CDR3 length equals 14 residues. Per the germline V gene, CDR1 is MGHDK and CDR2 is SYGVNS.

This clonotype has more than one count but fewer than ten. This chain uses TRBV24-1 with TRBJ2-7, with unresolved D. Trimming pared 8 bases from V and 12 bases from J, leaving 13 bases between. This CDR3 is 10 amino acids long. CDR1 is KGHDR and CDR2 is SFDVKD in the germline V gene. As DNA, the CDR3 is TGTGCCACCAAACCTATCCCCCCGTACGTC. Protein product: CATKPIPPYV.

As DNA, the CDR3 is TGCGCCAGCAGCCCGGGCGGACTAGCGGGGGTTACCGATACGCAGTATTTT. It yields the protein CASSPGGLAGVTDTQYF. This chain joins TRBV5-1 and TRBJ2-3; 13 bases line up with TRBD2. The CDR3 contains 17 residues. Germline-derived CDR1 and CDR2 are SGHRS and YFSETQ. The J segment lost 6 bases and the V segment lost 4 bases, leaving 11 bases of the junction unmatched.

This clonotype occurred a few times. The rearrangement links TRBV12-3 or TRBV12-4 to TRBJ1-6; D ambiguous. Trimming shortened V by 5 bases and J by 0 bases, and 14 bases separated the two germline ends. The CDR3 is made up of 17 amino acids. For the CDR3, the DNA is TGTGCCAGCAGTGGGGATAGTCCGAGCTCCTATAATTCACCCCTCCACTTT. This codes for CASSGDSPSSYNSPLHF.

This clonotype was observed a few times. The rearrangement links TRBV10-2 to TRBJ1-5; D possibly corresponds to TRBD1 (5 bases). V was shortened by 7 bases and J by 4 bases, with 20 bases between the two germline ends. The CDR3 has 16 amino acids. CDR1 is WSHSY, CDR2 SAAADI, per germline. In DNA form, the CDR3 reads TGCGCCAGCACCGAGGGTATGGGGCCGGGGAATCAGCCCCAGCATTTT. It codes for CASTEGMGPGNQPQHF.

The V gene is TRBV12-3 or TRBV12-4, the J gene TRBJ1-5, with no clear D. Trimming cost V 3 bases and J 4 bases, with 7 bases left between them. The CDR3 length is 13 residues. The CDR3 DNA follows: TGTGCCAGCAGTTTTGCCCGAAATCAGCCCCAGCATTTT. It encodes CASSFARNQPQHF.

This clonotype was detected many times. This sequence joins TRBV6-2 or TRBV6-3 and TRBJ2-2, with D tentatively TRBD1 or TRBD2 (5 bases each). The V end lost 4 bases, the J end lost 1 base, and 22 bases lay between the germline ends. Germline assignment: CDR1 MNHEY and CDR2 SVGEGT. The CDR3 sequence is 19 residues long. This CDR3 is CASSSTRDPVRRNTGELFF. The DNA for the CDR3 is TGTGCCAGCAGTTCGACTCGGGACCCCGTTCGCCGGAACACCGGGGAGCTGTTTTTT.

Ten or more counts support this clonotype. The chain recombines TRBV29-1 with TRBJ2-2; 7 bases are shared with TRBD2. The CDR3 sequence is 14 residues long. V gave up 3 bases and J gave up 0 bases; unmatched junction bases: 1. The germline V gene has CDR1 SQVTM and CDR2 ANQGSEA. CDR3 residues: CSVDAGANTGELFF. The CDR3 region has the DNA TGCAGCGTTGACGCGGGGGCGAACACCGGGGAGCTGTTTTTT.

The genes are TRBV5-1 and TRBJ2-5, with D maybe TRBD2 (5 bases). CDR1 and CDR2 (germline): SGHRS, YFSETQ. The CDR3 runs 13 residues. The V and J ends lost 5 bases and 5 bases respectively, with 13 bases between them. This CDR3 is CASSSISGETQYF. DNA of the CDR3: TGCGCCAGCAGTTCAATCTCGGGGGAGACCCAGTACTTC. The full variable domain, in which reference TRBV5-1 and TRBJ2-5 provide the parts outside the CDR3, is KAGVTQTPRYLIKTRGQQVTLSCSPISGHRSVSWYQQTPGQGLQFLFEYFSETQRNKGNFPGRFSGRQFSNSRSEMNVSTLELGDSALYLCASSSISGETQYFGPGTRLLVL.

The chain carries TRBV5-1 and TRBJ2-5; 7 bases agree with TRBD1. V dropped 4 bases and J dropped 2; count of bases not matched to a gene: 5. Looked up from germline, CDR1 is SGHRS and CDR2 is YFSETQ. The CDR3 is made up of 14 amino acids. The CDR3 loop is CASSRGQKQETQYF. The DNA of the CDR3 is TGCGCCAGCAGCCGGGGACAGAAGCAAGAGACCCAGTACTTC.

This clonotype has more than one count but fewer than ten. CDR3 residues: CASRSRYYEQYF. The CDR3 coding sequence is TGCGCCAGCAGGAGCCGCTACTACGAGCAGTACTTC. This sequence joins TRBV5-1 and TRBJ2-7, with D hard to call. V lost 5 bases, J lost 3 bases, and 9 bases lay in between. The CDR3 sequence is 12 residues long. Germline V lookup: CDR1 SGHRS, CDR2 YFSETQ.

V and J are TRBV2 and TRBJ1-5; the match to TRBD1 covers 8 bases. Trimming removed 6 bases from V and 4 bases from J; junction bases left unmatched: 5. In germline, CDR1 is SNHLY, CDR2 FYNNEI. This CDR3 spans 14 amino acids. Written as DNA, the CDR3 is TGTGCCAGCAGATTCCGGGACAGGAATCAGCCCCAGCATTTT. Protein sequence: CASRFRDRNQPQHF.

This clonotype was detected only a few times. The rearrangement links TRBV9 to TRBJ2-5; 7 bases are shared with TRBD1. Trimming removed 4 bases from V and 2 bases from J; junction bases left unmatched: 11. Looked up from germline, CDR1 is SGDLS and CDR2 is YYNGEE. The CDR3 loop spans 16 amino acids. Here the CDR3 reads CASSRFLTGSQETQYF. The CDR3 DNA is TGTGCCAGCAGCAGATTTTTGACAGGGTCTCAAGAGACCCAGTACTTC.

The chain uses TRBV6-2 or TRBV6-3 and TRBJ2-1; no clear D. The CDR3 spans 13 residues. CDR1 MNHEY and CDR2 SVGEGT come from the germline V gene. V was trimmed by 1 base and J by 5 bases, leaving 6 bases between them. The CDR3 reads CASSYYYNNEQFF. The DNA of the CDR3 is TGTGCCAGCAGTTACTACTATAACAATGAGCAGTTCTTC.

The chain has TRBV20-1 and TRBJ2-2; TRBD2 aligns across 9 bases. V was clipped by 5 bases and J by 1 base; unmatched bases: 2. The CDR3 contains 14 residues. Germline V CDR1 and CDR2: DFQATT, SNEGSKA (reference sequence). The CDR3 is CSAPTSGNTGELFF. CDR3 nucleotides: TGCAGTGCTCCGACTAGCGGGAACACCGGGGAGCTGTTTTTT.

This clonotype was picked up a small number of times. The gene calls are TRBV5-5 and TRBJ2-3; D is undetermined. The CDR3 sequence is 15 residues long. The ends were cut back, 0 bases at V and 2 bases at J, with 10 bases in the middle. Germline V gives CDR1 SGHKS, CDR2 YYEKEE (reference sequence). The CDR3 here is CASSLARALTDTQYF. In DNA, the CDR3 is TGTGCCAGCAGCTTGGCTCGGGCGCTCACAGATACGCAGTATTTT.

There are a few counts of this clonotype. The chain couples TRBV4-3 to TRBJ2-7; D unclear. The ends were cut back, 1 base at V and 0 bases at J, with 10 bases in the middle. Germline-derived CDR1 and CDR2 are LGHNA and YSLEER. This CDR3 region has 15 residues. CDR3 nucleotides: TGCGCCAGCAGCCAAGTCTGGAAGGCCTCCTACGAGCAGTACTTC. It codes for CASSQVWKASYEQYF.

The chain couples TRBV5-1 to TRBJ2-1, with 11 bases aligning to TRBD2. From germline, CDR1 is SGHRS and CDR2 YFSETQ. Trimming took 7 bases from V and 2 from J; bases not matched to a gene: 2. The CDR3 is 14 residues long. CDR3 amino acids: CASRLAGPYNEQFF. The CDR3 DNA reads TGCGCCAGCCGACTAGCGGGGCCCTACAATGAGCAGTTCTTC.

This clonotype was found a few times. This chain uses TRBV6-2 or TRBV6-3 with TRBJ2-7; no reliable D call. This CDR3 is built from 10 residues. The germline V gene has CDR1 MNHEY and CDR2 SVGEGT. V lost 6 bases to trimming and J lost 6 bases, with 6 bases between them. In DNA, the CDR3 is TGTGCCAGCAGGGATATCGAGCAGTACTTC. Its protein is CASRDIEQYF.

The table lists this clonotype with many counts. The DNA of the CDR3 is TGTGCCAGCAGCCAGGGGACTAGCGGGGAAGAATTAGAGACCCAGTACTTC. Translated: CASSQGTSGEELETQYF. The chain combines TRBV4-2 with TRBJ2-5; 13 bases agree with TRBD2. The CDR3 has 17 residues. Losses at the gene ends were 3 bases for V and 4 bases for J; bases not matched to a gene: 8. Germline CDR1 and CDR2: LGHNA and YNFKEQ.

The J gene is TRBJ2-3, the V gene TRBV4-3; D gene uncertain. CDR3 length: 16 amino acids. Per the germline V gene, CDR1 is LGHNA and CDR2 is YSLEER. The ends were cut back, 1 base at V and 1 base at J, with 12 bases in the middle. The CDR3 region is CASSQGGGLGTDTQYF. In DNA form, the CDR3 reads TGCGCCAGCAGCCAAGGTGGTGGGCTGGGCACAGATACGCAGTATTTT.

This clonotype showed up just a few times. This rearrangement joins TRBV18 to TRBJ2-7; TRBD1 aligns across 8 bases. Trimming cost V 3 bases and J 6 bases; bases outside gene matches: 7. The CDR3 covers 14 residues. Germline assignment: CDR1 KGHSH and CDR2 LQKENI. As DNA, the CDR3 is TGTGCCAGCTCACCGCAGGACAGGGTACTCGAGCAGTACTTC. Translating it yields CASSPQDRVLEQYF.